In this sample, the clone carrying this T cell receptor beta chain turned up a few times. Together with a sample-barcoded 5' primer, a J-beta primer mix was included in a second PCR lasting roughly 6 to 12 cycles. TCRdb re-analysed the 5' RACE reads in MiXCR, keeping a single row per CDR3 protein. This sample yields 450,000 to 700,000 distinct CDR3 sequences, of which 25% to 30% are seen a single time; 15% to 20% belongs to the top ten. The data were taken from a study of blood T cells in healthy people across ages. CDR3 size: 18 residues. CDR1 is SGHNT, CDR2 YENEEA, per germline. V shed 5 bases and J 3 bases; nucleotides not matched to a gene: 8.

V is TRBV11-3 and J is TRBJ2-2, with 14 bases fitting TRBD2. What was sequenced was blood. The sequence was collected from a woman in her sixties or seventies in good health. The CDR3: CASSTRTSGGSHTGELFF. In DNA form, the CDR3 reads TGTGCCAGCAGCACCCGGACTAGCGGGGGGTCCCACACCGGGGAGCTGTTTTTT. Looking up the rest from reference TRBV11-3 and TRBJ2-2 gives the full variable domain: EAGVVQSPRYKIIEKKQPVAFWCNPISGHNTLYWYLQNLGQGPELLIRYENEEAVDDSQLPKDRFSAERLKGVDSTLKIQPAELGDSAVYLCASSTRTSGGSHTGELFFGEGSRLTVL.